This T cell receptor beta chain was captured in a study of cytomegalovirus exposure and HLA in healthy donors. Germline V gene lookup returns CDR1 SGHRS and CDR2 YFSETQ. Trimming cost V 4 bases and J 5 bases; bases outside gene matches: 9. The CDR3 sequence is 15 residues long. A few counts support this clone. PCR used 60 Vbeta primers and 13 Jbeta primers. Here immunoSEQ multiplex PCR was the method, and the copy in TCRdb shows in-frame clones only, minus some. The data contain roughly 180,000 clones, about 9% of them singletons. The clonotype originates from a woman between 25 and 40 years old in good health and CMV-seropositive. The chain couples TRBV5-1 to TRBJ1-1, with 9 nucleotides matching TRBD1. Sequenced material: PBMCs. This CDR3 is CASSLPGTGRTEAFF. The DNA for the CDR3 is TGCGCCAGCAGCCTACCCGGGACAGGGAGGACTGAAGCTTTCTTT.